This record concerns one T cell receptor (beta chain) sequence. Its matching antigen is unknown. The length of the CDR3 is 14 residues. With 6 bases removed from V and 3 bases from J, the gap between germline ends came to 14 bases. CDR1 SGHTA and CDR2 FQGNSA come from the germline V gene. The entry originates in a study of cytomegalovirus exposure and HLA in healthy donors. Whole-study findings and limits: Per published accounts, TCR beta sequences correctly predicted the HLA-A and HLA-B alleles of most subjects. Presence/absence comparisons presumed near-even sequencing depth among donors.

Primers: 60 Vbeta forward and 13 Jbeta reverse. Using immunoSEQ multiplex PCR, the repertoire was profiled, and TCRdb retains in-frame clones only, with some absent. The sample holds about 260,000 clones, 84% seen once. The chain combines TRBV7-2 with TRBJ1-2, with D uncertain. Sequenced sample: PBMCs. The TCR sequence derives from a woman between 35 and 50 years old in good health and CMV-seropositive. Written as DNA, the CDR3 is TGTGCCAGCAGATCCTCACCCGGGGACTATGGCTACACCTTC. The encoded protein is CASRSSPGDYGYTF. The full variable domain, in which reference TRBV7-2 and TRBJ1-2 provide the parts outside the CDR3, is GAGVSQSPSNKVTEKGKDVELRCDPISGHTALYWYRQSLGQGLEFLIYFQGNSAPDKSGLPSDRFSAERTGGSVSTLTIQRTQQEDSAVYLCASRSSPGDYGYTFGSGTRLTVV.